A selection of T cell receptor beta chains follows, all from one sample in a study of radiation and T cells in renal cell carcinoma. The data were produced by immunoSEQ multiplex PCR, yet TCRdb's version contains in-frame clones alone and is incomplete. The sample yields some 120,000 clones, over 75% seen once. The sequencing here drew on blood, taken from a patient whose treatment included radiotherapy and nephrectomy. Every receptor here comes from an older woman with renal cell carcinoma. Both conserved end residues are part of each CDR3. Each record gives: clone size, J gene, V gene, D gene, CDR3 DNA, CDR3 protein. A D gene is named only where the DNA matches it firmly. The size of a clone is reported for some rows only, either as once, few or many, or as a class for expanded clones.

.,TRBJ1-5,TRBV5-1,.,TGCGCCAGCAGCTTGTCGGGGATCAGCAATCAGCCCCAGCATTTT,CASSLSGISNQPQHF
.,TRBJ1-2,TRBV28,.,TGTGCCAGCAGTTTAGACCAAGAGCCTGGCTACACCTTC,CASSLDQEPGYTF
.,TRBJ2-3,TRBV7-3,TRBD2,TGTGCCAGCAGCTCACTAGCGGGAGTGGGCACAGATACGCAGTATTTT,CASSSLAGVGTDTQYF
.,TRBJ2-7,TRBV6-1,TRBD1,TGTGCCAGCAGGTTGGGGACAGGTCCCTACGAGCAGTACTTC,CASRLGTGPYEQYF
.,TRBJ1-2,TRBV4-1,.,TGCGCCAGCAGCCAGGTACAGGCAGGGGATGGCTACACCTTC,CASSQVQAGDGYTF
once,TRBJ2-1,TRBV10-3,TRBD1,TGTGCCATCAGTGAGTCGGACAGGCCGAGCTCCTACAATGAGCAGTTCTTC,CAISESDRPSSYNEQFF
.,TRBJ1-4,TRBV4-2,.,TGTGCCAGCAGCCAAATCGCCCTAGGAGCAACTAATGAAAAACTGTTTTTT,CASSQIALGATNEKLFF
once,TRBJ2-5,TRBV28,.,TGTGCCAGCAGCCCCTGGGGAGTGGAGACCCAGTACTTC,CASSPWGVETQYF
.,TRBJ1-6,TRBV11-3,TRBD1,TGTGCCAGCAGCCGGACAGGGTACGGTTCACCCCTCCACTTT,CASSRTGYGSPLHF
.,TRBJ2-2,TRBV19,.,TGTGCCAGTAGTACCCACAGAGACGGGGAGCTGTTTTTT,CASSTHRDGELFF
.,TRBJ2-5,TRBV7-9,TRBD1,TGTGCCAGCAGCTTAACAGGGGGAGGACTCCAAGAGACCCAGTACTTC,CASSLTGGGLQETQYF
.,TRBJ1-5,TRBV6-1,.,TGTGCCAGCAGTGATCACAATCAGCCCCAGCATTTT,CASSDHNQPQHF
.,TRBJ1-2,TRBV5-4,.,TGTGCCAGCAGCTTGGATATTGGTGTAGGGGGTCGCGGCTACACCTTC,CASSLDIGVGGRGYTF
.,TRBJ2-5,TRBV27,.,TGTGCCAGCCGTGGCGGGGGACAGGAGACCCAGTACTTC,CASRGGGQETQYF
few,TRBJ1-2,TRBV7-2,TRBD1,TGTGCCAGCAGCATTCAATGGACAGGAGGCTACACCTTC,CASSIQWTGGYTF